The 19 T cell receptor beta chains given below trace back to one sample, sequenced in a study of blood T cell repertoires in COVID-19. TCRdb keeps only in-frame clones here, not all; method: immunoSEQ multiplex PCR. The profile shows 96,000 or so clones, approximately 90% of them singletons. The specimen sequenced was peripheral blood. All receptors derive from a man between 60 and 75 years old with acute or convalescent COVID-19.

V gene TRBV11-2 combines with J gene TRBJ2-5; possibly TRBD2 for D (6 bases). Germline V gene sequence: CDR1 SGHAT, CDR2 FQNNGV. CDR3 size: 14 residues. Trimming removed 5 bases from V and 5 bases from J, with 15 bases in between. The CDR3 region is CASSDRVGGETQYF. For the CDR3, the DNA is TGTGCCAGCAGCGACCGAGTTGGGGGGGAGACCCAGTACTTC. The whole variable domain, filled in from reference TRBV11-2 and TRBJ2-5, reads EAGVAQSPRYKIIEKRQSVAFWCNPISGHATLYWYQQILGQGPKLLIQFQNNGVVDDSQLPKDRFSAERLKGVDSTLKIQPAKLEDSAVYLCASSDRVGGETQYFGPGTRLLVL.

The chain carries TRBV5-4 and TRBJ2-5, with 11 bases aligning to TRBD2. CDR3 length: 15 residues. J gave up 1 base and V 6 bases, and 5 bases lay outside the gene matches. Germline V lookup: CDR1 SGHNT, CDR2 YYREEE (reference sequence). Here the CDR3 DNA reads TGTGCCAGCAACCCTGGGACTAGCGGCCAAGAGACCCAGTACTTC. This encodes CASNPGTSGQETQYF.

The rearrangement uses TRBV27 and TRBJ2-5, with TRBD2 as a possible D gene (6 bases). V was pared by 4 bases and J by 2 bases, with 17 bases between. CDR3 size: 16 residues. Germline V gives CDR1 MNHEY, CDR2 SMNVEV (reference sequence). The CDR3 loop is CASSSRVPAGQETQYF. As DNA, the CDR3 is TGTGCCAGCAGTTCAAGGGTTCCGGCGGGACAAGAGACCCAGTACTTC.

This clone has only a few counts. The gene calls are TRBV7-2 and TRBJ2-1; 8 bases map to TRBD1. The CDR3 spans 15 residues. The V gene's germline CDR1 is SGHTA and CDR2 FQGNSA. J lost 5 bases, V lost 6 bases, and 9 bases had no gene match. The CDR3 nucleotides read TGTGCCAGCAGGAAGACAGGGGAGGTGAACAATGAGCAGTTCTTC. This encodes CASRKTGEVNNEQFF.

This clone was detected a few times. The V and J genes are TRBV25-1 and TRBJ2-5, with 7 bases matching TRBD2. Looked up from germline, CDR1 is MGHDK and CDR2 is SYGVNS. The CDR3 loop spans 16 amino acids. Losses at the gene ends were 0 bases for V and 5 bases for J; bases not matched to a gene: 9. The CDR3 loop reads CASSEYSSGGGETQYF. The CDR3 DNA is TGTGCCAGCAGTGAATATTCCTCCGGGGGAGGGGAGACCCAGTACTTC.

A few counts support this clone. The J gene is TRBJ2-2, the V gene TRBV6-2 or TRBV6-3; 9 bases align to TRBD2. The V and J ends lost 2 bases and 4 bases, in that order; junction bases with no gene match: 8. This CDR3 contains 17 residues. CDR1 is MNHEY and CDR2 is SVGEGT in the germline V gene. CDR3 DNA: TGTGCCAGCAGTTACAGGGAGAAAGCGGGAGGCACCGGGGAGCTGTTTTTT. This gives the protein CASSYREKAGGTGELFF.

CDR3: CASSQEAGGLPYEQYF. CDR3 in DNA: TGTGCCAGCAGCCAAGAGGCGGGAGGGTTGCCCTACGAGCAGTACTTC. The chain recombines TRBV3-1 (or the pseudogene TRBV3-2) with TRBJ2-7; 9 bases agree with TRBD2. The V segment lost 0 bases and the J segment 2 bases; nucleotides outside the gene matches: 5. The CDR3 extends over 16 amino acids. Germline V lookup: CDR1 LGHDT, CDR2 YNNKEL (reference sequence).

V usage is TRBV5-4 and J usage is TRBJ1-4; TRBD1 matches at 8 bases. Unmatched junction bases numbered 7, after V lost 4 bases and J lost 5 bases. The germline V gene has CDR1 SGHNT and CDR2 YYREEE (reference sequence). There are 15 residues in the CDR3. The DNA of the CDR3 is TGTGCCAGCAGCAGTACAGGGGGACCGAATGAAAAACTGTTTTTT. Translated, it gives CASSSTGGPNEKLFF.

The rearrangement links TRBV19 to TRBJ1-5; no reliable D call. V lost 4 bases and J lost 7, with 8 bases in between. Germline V CDR1 and CDR2: LNHDA, SQIVND (reference sequence). This CDR3 has 12 residues. CDR3 in amino acids: CASSTSYQPQHF. CDR3 coding DNA: TGTGCCAGTAGTACCAGTTACCAGCCCCAGCATTTT.

The J gene is TRBJ2-3, the V gene TRBV7-8; D is ambiguous. Germline V CDR1 and CDR2: SGHVS, FQNEAQ. CDR3 length equals 14 residues. V dropped 2 bases and J dropped 3 bases, with 9 bases sitting between them. CDR3 sequence: CASSLRGPTDTQYF. The CDR3, as DNA: TGTGCCAGCAGCTTACGCGGCCCGACAGATACGCAGTATTTT.

The genes are TRBV19 and TRBJ1-4; 11 bases align to TRBD1. The CDR3 totals 20 residues. After removal of 3 bases from V and 3 bases from J, the junction contained 15 bases not matched to a gene. From germline, CDR1 is LNHDA and CDR2 SQIVND (reference sequence). CDR3 amino acids: CASSILLGTGGLGANEKLFF. In nucleotides, the CDR3 is TGTGCCAGTAGTATTCTTTTGGGGACAGGGGGACTCGGGGCTAATGAAAAACTGTTTTTT.

The V call is TRBV5-1, the J call TRBJ2-3; a weak D match, TRBD1 (5 bases). Trimming took off 4 bases at V and 4 bases at J, with 10 bases between the two ends. The CDR3 spans 13 residues. CDR1 and CDR2 from the germline V gene are SGHRS and YFSETQ. CDR3: CASSLQGADTQYF. DNA of the CDR3: TGCGCCAGCAGCCTCCAGGGTGCAGATACGCAGTATTTT. Variable domain in full (rest from reference TRBV5-1 and TRBJ2-3): KAGVTQTPRYLIKTRGQQVTLSCSPISGHRSVSWYQQTPGQGLQFLFEYFSETQRNKGNFPGRFSGRQFSNSRSEMNVSTLELGDSALYLCASSLQGADTQYFGPGTRLTVL.

The CDR3 sequence is CASSLDRDTTNEKLFF. In DNA form, the CDR3 reads TGTGCCAGCAGCTTGGACAGGGACACAACTAATGAAAAACTGTTTTTT. V is TRBV7-8 and J is TRBJ1-4, with 8 positions matching TRBD1. Germline CDR1 SGHVS, CDR2 FQNEAQ. J was trimmed by 0 bases and V by 3 bases; bases with no gene match: 3. This CDR3 contains 16 residues.

V usage is TRBV7-9 and J usage is TRBJ2-3; 7 positions match TRBD2. The CDR3 is 17 residues long. The ends lost 5 bases at V and 6 bases at J; junction bases unmatched: 17. CDR1 SEHNR and CDR2 FQNEAQ come from the germline V gene (reference sequence). In nucleotides, the CDR3 is TGTGCCAGCAGCCCACCGGGGATTGCGGGAGTCAGGGATACGCAGTATTTT. It translates to CASSPPGIAGVRDTQYF.

With respect to this clone: Germline is not matched at one junction end, which may reflect a read error. The chain couples TRBV7-7 to TRBJ2-5, with 7 bases matching TRBD1. Germline V CDR1 and CDR2: SSHAT, FNYEAQ (reference sequence). This CDR3 spans 15 amino acids. CDR3: CASSSAQGRQETQYF. CDR3 coding DNA: TGTGCTAGCAGCTCCGCACAGGGGAGACAAGAGACCCAGTACTTC.

This clone was observed once. The gene calls are TRBV29-1 and TRBJ1-1; D is unclear. This CDR3 spans 19 amino acids. Germline CDR1 and CDR2: SQVTM and ANQGSEA. Trimming left V 0 bases short and J 1 base short, with 24 bases between. As DNA, the CDR3 is TGCAGCGTTGAAGATCCTTCGTCCGGGAGTGTTCCGAAGAACACTGAAGCTTTCTTT. This gives the protein CSVEDPSSGSVPKNTEAFF.

This sequence joins TRBV11-2 and TRBJ2-7; 12 bases fit TRBD2. The trim removed 5 bases at V and 4 bases at J, leaving 6 bases unmatched. The germline gives CDR1 SGHAT, CDR2 FQNNGV. This CDR3 contains 15 residues. The CDR3 DNA reads TGTGCCAGCAGCCGGGGACTAGCGGGTCCTTACGAGCAGTACTTC. It codes for CASSRGLAGPYEQYF.

This sequence joins TRBV24-1 and TRBJ2-1, with TRBD2 matching 8 bases. The CDR3 spans 15 residues. V shed 6 bases, J shed 4 bases, and the junction held 7 bases outside the gene matches. The germline gives CDR1 KGHDR, CDR2 SFDVKD. The CDR3 sequence is CATSPSGSFYNEQFF. CDR3 coding DNA: TGTGCCACCAGTCCGAGCGGGAGTTTTTACAATGAGCAGTTCTTC.

The V call is TRBV18, the J call TRBJ2-3; no definite D call. The germline V gene has CDR1 KGHSH and CDR2 LQKENI. The V gene lost 3 bases and the J gene lost 0 bases, with 10 bases spanning the gap. The CDR3 consists of 15 residues. In DNA, the CDR3 is TGTGCCAGCTCACCCGACACCCGAAGCACAGATACGCAGTATTTT. This encodes CASSPDTRSTDTQYF.